The 5 T cell receptor beta chains in this list originate from one sample, sequenced in a study of T cell responses to AZD1222 COVID-19 vaccine. TCRdb's table, derived via immunoSEQ multiplex PCR, lists solely in-frame clones and lacks some. The sample has roughly 200,000 clones, more than 85% seen once. The sequences come from peripheral blood, collected 28 days after the second AZD1222 dose. The receptors were sampled from an adult who received the AZD1222 COVID-19 vaccine.

The rearrangement uses TRBV7-2 and TRBJ1-2, with 7 nucleotides matching TRBD1. Losses at the gene ends were 1 base for V and 7 bases for J; bases not matched to a gene: 3. The CDR3 loop spans 13 amino acids. Per the germline V gene, CDR1 is SGHTA and CDR2 is FQGNSA. The CDR3, as DNA: TGTGCCAGCAGCTTAGAAGGGGGCCGTGGCTACACCTTC. Translated: CASSLEGGRGYTF. The complete variable domain, with remaining parts taken from reference TRBV7-2 and TRBJ1-2, reads GAGVSQSPSNKVTEKGKDVELRCDPISGHTALYWYRQSLGQGLEFLIYFQGNSAPDKSGLPSDRFSAERTGGSVSTLTIQRTQQEDSAVYLCASSLEGGRGYTFGSGTRLTVV.

The chain links TRBV27 to TRBJ2-7; TRBD2 is a possible D gene (7 bases). CDR3 length: 14 residues. Trimming removed 5 bases at V and 4 bases at J, with 15 bases between. Germline V gene lookup returns CDR1 MNHEY and CDR2 SMNVEV (reference sequence). The CDR3 protein is CASSLRGLLYEQYF. The CDR3 DNA follows: TGTGCCAGCAGTCTGCGGGGGCTCTTGTACGAGCAGTACTTC.

The rearrangement links TRBV5-1 to TRBJ2-7; D is unresolved. V was shortened by 0 bases and J by 4 bases, with 11 bases between the two germline ends. In germline, CDR1 is SGHRS, CDR2 YFSETQ. The CDR3 covers 14 residues. In DNA form, the CDR3 reads TGCGCCAGCAGCTTGGACCCCTCGAGGTACGAGCAGTACTTC. Its translation: CASSLDPSRYEQYF.

The gene calls are TRBV21-1 and TRBJ1-2; the D call in the table, TRBD1, was not verified against the DNA. TRBV21-1 is termed a pseudogene. The CDR3 is 18 residues long. CDR3 protein: CASSKDRTGVAPGYGYTF. CDR3 coding DNA: TGTGCCAGCAGCAAAGACCGGACAGGAGTTGCCCCTGGGTATGGCTACACCTTC.

The CDR3 DNA is TGCGCCAGCAGCCCATCCACGGGACAGGGGTTTGGTCAGCCCCAGCATTTT. Translation: CASSPSTGQGFGQPQHF. The chain links TRBV4-1 to TRBJ1-5; 10 nucleotides agree with TRBD1. Germline loops: CDR1 MGHRA, CDR2 YSYEKL. V trimming: 4 bases; J trimming: 6 bases; junction bases outside the gene matches: 12. The CDR3 has 17 amino acids.